This TCR beta chain was documented in a study of blood T cell repertoires in COVID-19. In the study overall: From T cells, B-cell-depleted T cells, or PBMCs came the material, which was cDNA or gDNA.

TCRdb's copy holds only in-frame clones and misses some; the assay was immunoSEQ multiplex PCR. The table has approximately 24,000 clones, roughly 87% seen once. The V end lost 4 bases, the J end lost 5 bases, and 12 bases lay between the germline ends. Germline CDR1 and CDR2: SQVTM and ANQGSEA. CDR3 length equals 14 residues. The source material was peripheral blood. This clonotype originated in a man over 45 with active COVID-19. The chain employs TRBV29-1 and TRBJ1-6; D might be TRBD1 (5 bases). This chain's CDR3 is CSVVLSGNNSPLHF. In DNA, the CDR3 is TGCAGCGTTGTTCTTTCAGGGAATAATTCACCCCTCCACTTT.